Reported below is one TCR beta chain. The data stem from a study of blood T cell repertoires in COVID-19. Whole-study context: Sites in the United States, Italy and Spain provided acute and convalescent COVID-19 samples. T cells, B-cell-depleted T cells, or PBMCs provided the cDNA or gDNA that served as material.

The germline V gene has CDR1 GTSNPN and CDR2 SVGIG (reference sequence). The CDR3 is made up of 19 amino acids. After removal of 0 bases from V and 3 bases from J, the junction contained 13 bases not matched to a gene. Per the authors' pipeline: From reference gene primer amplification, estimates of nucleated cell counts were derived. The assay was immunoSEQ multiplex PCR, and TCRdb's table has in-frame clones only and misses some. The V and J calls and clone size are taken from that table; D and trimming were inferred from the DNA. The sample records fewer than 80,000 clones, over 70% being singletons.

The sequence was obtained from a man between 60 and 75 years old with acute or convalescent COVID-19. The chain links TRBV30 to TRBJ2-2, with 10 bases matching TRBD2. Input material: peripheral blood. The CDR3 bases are TGTGCCTGGAGTGTAGGGAGAGAGCAGCGGGGGGGCGACACCGGGGAGCTGTTTTTT. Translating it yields CAWSVGREQRGGDTGELFF.